This passage covers 24 T cell receptor beta chains from one sample sequenced in a study of T-cell reconstitution after alpha-beta-depleted transplantation in children. Unique molecular identifiers were incorporated during preparation of the TCRbeta library. TCRdb analysed the PCR reads with MiXCR anew, one entry per CDR3 protein. The profile covers some 460,000 distinct CDR3 sequences, with roughly 16% appearing a single time and under 30% taken by the ten largest. The sample consisted of PBMCs, mostly from graft donor cells, taken 360 days after TCRalphabeta/CD19-depleted stem cell transplant. The receptors here all came from a boy under three years old who had a stem cell transplant for Wiskott-Aldrich syndrome, so the T cells may come from the graft donor.

The chain recombines TRBV5-1 with TRBJ2-3; a weak D match, TRBD2 (6 bases). Germline CDR1 SGHRS, CDR2 YFSETQ. The CDR3 totals 18 residues. Trimming shortened V by 0 bases and J by 0 bases, and 17 bases separated the two germline ends. In DNA form, the CDR3 reads TGCGCCAGCAGCTTGGCTGGACTATCAGTCTTTAGCACAGATACGCAGTATTTT. This translates into CASSLAGLSVFSTDTQYF.

This clonotype was seen a handful of times. The chain is built from TRBV4-1 and TRBJ2-4; 7 bases are a match to TRBD2. There are 16 residues in the CDR3. With V trimmed by 4 bases and J by 1 base, 7 bases remained unmatched. Germline CDR1 MGHRA, CDR2 YSYEKL. The CDR3 DNA is TGCGCCAGCAGCCCCCCCGGGAGGTGGGCCAAAAACATTCAGTACTTC. Translation: CASSPPGRWAKNIQYF.

This clonotype came up a few times. The V and J genes are TRBV5-1 and TRBJ1-2; D is unclear. Germline V lookup: CDR1 SGHRS, CDR2 YFSETQ. The V end lost 0 bases, the J end lost 2 bases, and 5 bases lay between the germline ends. This CDR3 has 13 residues. This CDR3 is CASSLVENYGYTF. In nucleotides, the CDR3 is TGCGCCAGCAGCTTGGTAGAGAACTATGGCTACACCTTC.

This chain links TRBV20-1 with TRBJ1-2; tentative D call: TRBD1 (5 bases). Trimming pared 0 bases from V and 5 bases from J, leaving 10 bases between. This CDR3 is built from 13 residues. CDR1 and CDR2 from the germline V gene are DFQATT and SNEGSKA (reference sequence). The CDR3, as DNA: TGCAGTGCTAGAGACGGGGGGAGATATGGCTACACCTTC. Amino acids: CSARDGGRYGYTF.

This clonotype came up a few times. V and J are TRBV18 and TRBJ1-4, with 8 bases lining up with TRBD1. The CDR3 length is 17 residues. CDR1 and CDR2 (germline): KGHSH, LQKENI. Germline trimming cut 6 bases from V and 0 bases from J; bases unmatched to any gene: 9. The CDR3 protein is CASSRSGQGATNEKLFF. In DNA, the CDR3 is TGTGCCAGCTCGCGAAGCGGACAGGGTGCAACTAATGAAAAACTGTTTTTT. Variable domain in full (rest from reference TRBV18 and TRBJ1-4): NAGVMQNPRHLVRRRGQEARLRCSPMKGHSHVYWYRQLPEEGLKFMVYLQKENIIDESGMPKERFSAEFPKEGPSILRIQQVVRGDSAAYFCASSRSGQGATNEKLFFGSGTQLSVL.

In its sample, this clonotype was seen many times. The chain combines TRBV5-1 with TRBJ2-1, with a possible D match to TRBD2 (6 bases). V was pared by 3 bases and J by 0 bases, with 13 bases between. Germline-derived CDR1 and CDR2 are SGHRS and YFSETQ. The length of the CDR3 is 16 residues. CDR3 coding DNA: TGCGCCAGCAGCTCCCCCCTAGCGCCCTCCTACAATGAGCAGTTCTTC. This codes for CASSSPLAPSYNEQFF. Full variable domain (missing parts from reference TRBV5-1 and TRBJ2-1): KAGVTQTPRYLIKTRGQQVTLSCSPISGHRSVSWYQQTPGQGLQFLFEYFSETQRNKGNFPGRFSGRQFSNSRSEMNVSTLELGDSALYLCASSSPLAPSYNEQFFGPGTRLTVL.

This clonotype has at least ten counts. V gene TRBV25-1 combines with J gene TRBJ2-2; D is possibly TRBD1 (6 bases). V lost 4 bases and J 5 bases, leaving 14 bases between the germline ends. CDR1 MGHDK and CDR2 SYGVNS come from the germline V gene. This CDR3 has 15 amino acids. DNA of the CDR3: TGTGCCAGCAGTGCAGGGGTGGTTAGTACCGGGGAGCTGTTTTTT. Translated, it gives CASSAGVVSTGELFF.

V gene TRBV10-3 combines with J gene TRBJ2-7; a weak D match, TRBD2 (5 bases). Trimming took 5 bases from V and 0 from J, leaving 8 bases between them. The CDR3 length is 13 residues. Germline loops: CDR1 ENHRY, CDR2 SYGVKD. The chain's CDR3 is CAISPRDSYEQYF. CDR3 nucleotide sequence: TGTGCCATCAGTCCCCGGGACTCCTACGAGCAGTACTTC.

The rearrangement joins TRBV7-9 to TRBJ2-3, with no clear D. The germline V gene has CDR1 SEHNR and CDR2 FQNEAQ (reference sequence). V shed 9 bases and J shed 1 base, with 11 bases lying between them. The CDR3 spans 13 residues. CDR3 residues: CARRALGTDTQYF. CDR3 bases: TGTGCCAGGCGTGCCCTCGGCACAGATACGCAGTATTTT.

The table lists this clonotype with a few counts. The CDR3 protein is CATSWGGTETQYF. The CDR3 DNA reads TGTGCCACCTCATGGGGGGGGACGGAGACCCAGTACTTC. The rearrangement links TRBV2 to TRBJ2-5, with 7 bases matching TRBD2. After removal of 10 bases from V and 5 bases from J, the junction contained 10 bases not matched to a gene. The CDR3 runs to 13 residues. CDR1 is SNHLY and CDR2 is FYNNEI in the germline V gene.

This clonotype was detected only a few times. The junction and the germline gene differ at one end; a read error may be behind it. The chain uses TRBV7-8 and TRBJ2-7, with D perhaps assigned TRBD1 or TRBD2 (5 bases each). Germline V gene lookup returns CDR1 SGHVS and CDR2 FQNEAQ. The CDR3 has 12 amino acids. The CDR3 DNA follows: TGTGCCAGCAGCTTAGTGGGACGTGGGTGGATCTTC. Protein sequence: CASSLVGRGWIF.

This clonotype was detected only a few times. The chain is built from TRBV12-3 or TRBV12-4 and TRBJ1-2; TRBD1 matches 8 bases. V shed 4 bases and J 2 bases; nucleotides not matched to a gene: 9. The CDR3 totals 16 residues. DNA for the CDR3: TGTGCCAGCAGTTCGCCTTTACAGGGGGTCAACTATGGCTACACCTTC. It encodes CASSSPLQGVNYGYTF.

The J gene is TRBJ2-7, the V gene TRBV7-2, with 7 bases identical to TRBD1. The CDR3 has 14 residues. Germline V gives CDR1 SGHTA, CDR2 FQGNSA. V trimming: 1 base; J trimming: 3 bases; junction bases outside the gene matches: 3. CDR3 amino acids: CASSLVGQFYEQYF. CDR3 sequence (DNA): TGTGCCAGCAGCTTAGTGGGACAGTTCTACGAGCAGTACTTC. The full variable domain, rest sourced from reference TRBV7-2 and TRBJ2-7, is GAGVSQSPSNKVTEKGKDVELRCDPISGHTALYWYRQSLGQGLEFLIYFQGNSAPDKSGLPSDRFSAERTGGSVSTLTIQRTQQEDSAVYLCASSLVGQFYEQYFGPGTRLTVT.

This clonotype showed up just a few times. The CDR3: CSADSTGTSDTQYF. In nucleotides, the CDR3 is TGCAGTGCCGACTCAACGGGCACTTCGGATACGCAGTATTTT. This chain uses TRBV20-1 with TRBJ2-3; D not certain. V was cut by 6 bases and J by 6 bases, with 19 bases left in between. This CDR3 spans 14 amino acids. Germline CDR1 is DFQATT and CDR2 is SNEGSKA (reference sequence).

The sample holds a few counts of this clonotype. J is TRBJ2-7 and V is TRBV29-1; 8 bases are a match to TRBD2. J was trimmed by 3 bases and V by 3 bases; bases with no gene match: 19. Germline V gene lookup returns CDR1 SQVTM and CDR2 ANQGSEA. CDR3 length equals 18 residues. Written as DNA, the CDR3 is TGCAGCGTTGAGGACCACGACCCGGGACTAGGCAGAGTCTACGAGCAGTACTTC. It codes for CSVEDHDPGLGRVYEQYF.

The V and J genes are TRBV29-1 and TRBJ2-1, with 9 bases matching TRBD2. This CDR3 contains 16 residues. V trimming: 3 bases; J trimming: 8 bases; junction bases outside the gene matches: 14. The germline V gene encodes CDR1 SQVTM and CDR2 ANQGSEA. The chain's CDR3 is CSVDKTGTSIPDEQFF. CDR3 sequence (DNA): TGCAGCGTTGACAAGACCGGGACTAGCATTCCCGATGAGCAGTTCTTC.

This clonotype occurred a few times. The chain recombines TRBV6-5 with TRBJ2-1; the D is unclear. The CDR3 spans 15 residues. The germline V and J ends were trimmed by 3 bases and 15 bases, with 24 bases remaining between them. Germline CDR1 MNHEY, CDR2 SVGAGI. The CDR3: CASSYSPRRPGILFF. CDR3 bases: TGTGCCAGCAGTTATTCCCCCAGGCGTCCCGGTATCCTGTTCTTC.

The chain joins TRBV23-1 to TRBJ2-3, with 9 positions matching TRBD2. TRBV23-1 is designated an ORF whose function remains uncertain. The length of the CDR3 is 18 residues. The trim removed 2 bases at V and 0 bases at J, leaving 9 bases unmatched. The CDR3 spells CASSQVAGAPSSTDTQYF. As DNA, the CDR3 is TGCGCCAGCAGTCAAGTAGCGGGGGCCCCCTCTAGCACAGATACGCAGTATTTT.

This chain links TRBV12-3 or TRBV12-4 with TRBJ2-1; weak D call: TRBD2 (5 bases). The length of the CDR3 is 15 residues. Trimming left V 1 base short and J 8 bases short, with 15 bases between. The CDR3 is CASSLVGRGNHEQFF. CDR3 sequence (DNA): TGTGCCAGCAGTTTAGTCGGACGGGGAAACCATGAGCAGTTCTTC.

The rearrangement uses TRBV5-1 and TRBJ1-6; D is possibly TRBD1 (6 bases). The CDR3 is 14 amino acids. Trimming took off 0 bases at V and 9 bases at J, with 10 bases between the two ends. The germline gives CDR1 SGHRS, CDR2 YFSETQ. The CDR3 here is CASSLDRVSSPLHF. The CDR3 DNA sequence: TGCGCCAGCAGCTTGGACAGGGTGTCTTCACCCCTCCACTTT.

There are a few counts of this clonotype. V gene TRBV7-2 combines with J gene TRBJ2-3, with 12 bases identical to TRBD2. The CDR3 is made up of 15 amino acids. V shed 5 bases and J 6 bases; nucleotides not matched to a gene: 6. Germline CDR1 reads SGHTA; CDR2 reads FQGNSA. The CDR3 DNA reads as TGTGCCAGCAGCCCCCCTAGCGGGAGGGGGGATACGCAGTATTTT. It is translated as CASSPPSGRGDTQYF.

This chain joins TRBV4-3 and TRBJ2-5, with D perhaps being TRBD1 or TRBD2 (5 bases each). CDR1 LGHNA and CDR2 YSLEER come from the germline V gene. V lost 1 base to trimming and J lost 5 bases, with 11 bases between them. The CDR3 has 14 amino acids. CDR3 residues: CASSQVWGSETQYF. Written as DNA, the CDR3 is TGCGCCAGCAGCCAAGTTTGGGGGAGCGAGACCCAGTACTTC.

This chain uses TRBV12-3 or TRBV12-4 with TRBJ2-1, with 9 bases matching TRBD2. The CDR3 extends over 14 amino acids. V dropped 3 bases and J dropped 4; count of bases not matched to a gene: 1. The CDR3: CASSFAGGYNEQFF. The CDR3 region has the DNA TGTGCCAGCAGTTTTGCGGGGGGGTACAATGAGCAGTTCTTC.

The chain links TRBV20-1 to TRBJ2-7; 7 nucleotides line up with TRBD1. Germline trimming cut 2 bases from V and 6 bases from J; bases unmatched to any gene: 16. CDR1 is DFQATT and CDR2 is SNEGSKA in the germline V gene (reference sequence). The CDR3 is 16 residues long. The CDR3 is CSARPDLYRGAIEQYF. For the CDR3, the DNA is TGCAGTGCTAGACCAGACCTATACAGGGGAGCAATCGAGCAGTACTTC.